This T cell receptor beta chain was recovered during a study of Ad26.COV2.S vaccination and SARS-CoV-2 variants. Study conclusions and caveats: There was reportedly substantial breadth in spike-specific CD8+ and CD4+ T cell responses after vaccination. With respect to non-spike TCR breadth, vaccine and placebo recipients were similar.

In regard to this clone: No antigen is known for it.

The treatment: roughly 18 received Ad26.COV2.S at low or high dose, single or two shots; 5 received placebo; per-sample allocation not given. Day 63 after the first injection of vaccine or placebo was the sampling time. This Boston cohort included adults aged 18-55 years. Here immunoSEQ multiplex PCR was the method, and the copy in TCRdb shows in-frame clones only, minus some. The sample carries about 410,000 clones, approximately 91% recorded once. Source: peripheral blood, taken in a trial of Ad26.COV2.S vaccine versus placebo. The TCR originated in a person aged 18-65 years who received the Ad26.COV2.S COVID-19 vaccine or a placebo.

The CDR3 sequence: CASSPIQEGLSEAFF. The DNA for the CDR3 is TGCGCCAGCAGCCCCATTCAGGAGGGACTGAGTGAAGCTTTCTTT. The J gene is TRBJ1-1, the V gene TRBV4-1; TRBD1 might be the D (5 bases). The CDR3 contains 15 residues. V lost 4 bases to trimming and J lost 7 bases, with 19 bases between them. Germline V gene sequence: CDR1 MGHRA, CDR2 YSYEKL.